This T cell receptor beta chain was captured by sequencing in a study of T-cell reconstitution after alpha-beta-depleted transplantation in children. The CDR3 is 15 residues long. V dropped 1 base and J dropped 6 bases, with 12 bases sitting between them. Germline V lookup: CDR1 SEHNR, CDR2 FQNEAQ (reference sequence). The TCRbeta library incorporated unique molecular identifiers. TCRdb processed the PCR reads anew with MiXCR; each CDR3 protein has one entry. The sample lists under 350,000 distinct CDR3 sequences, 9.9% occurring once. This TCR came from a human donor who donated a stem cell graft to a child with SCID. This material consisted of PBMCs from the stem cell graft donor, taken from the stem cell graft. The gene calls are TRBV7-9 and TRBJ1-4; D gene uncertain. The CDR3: CASSLGKAIYEKLFF. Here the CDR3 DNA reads TGTGCCAGCAGCTTAGGGAAAGCGATTTATGAAAAACTGTTTTTT.